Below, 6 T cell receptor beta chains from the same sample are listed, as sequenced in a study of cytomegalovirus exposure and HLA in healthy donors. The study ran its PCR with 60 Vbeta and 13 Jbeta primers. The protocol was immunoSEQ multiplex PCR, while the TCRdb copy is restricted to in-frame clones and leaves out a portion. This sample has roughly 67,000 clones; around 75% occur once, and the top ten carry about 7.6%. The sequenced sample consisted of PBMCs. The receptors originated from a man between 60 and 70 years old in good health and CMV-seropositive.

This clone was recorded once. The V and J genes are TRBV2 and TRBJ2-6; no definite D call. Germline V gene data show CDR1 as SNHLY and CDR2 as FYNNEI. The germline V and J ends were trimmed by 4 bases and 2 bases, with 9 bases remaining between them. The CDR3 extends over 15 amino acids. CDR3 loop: CASSVLGAGANVLTF. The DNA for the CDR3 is TGTGCCAGCAGTGTGCTAGGAGCTGGGGCCAACGTCCTGACTTTC.

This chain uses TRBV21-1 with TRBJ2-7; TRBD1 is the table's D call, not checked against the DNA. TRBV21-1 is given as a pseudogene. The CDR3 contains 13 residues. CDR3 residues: CASSKGQDYEQYF. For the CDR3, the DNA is TGTGCCAGCAGCAAAGGCCAGGACTACGAGCAGTACTTC.

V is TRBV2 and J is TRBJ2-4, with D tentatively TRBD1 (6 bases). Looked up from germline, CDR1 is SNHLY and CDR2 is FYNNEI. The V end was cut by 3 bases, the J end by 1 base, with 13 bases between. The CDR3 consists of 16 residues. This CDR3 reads CASSERAQGAKNIQYF. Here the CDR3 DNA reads TGTGCCAGCAGTGAGCGGGCCCAGGGGGCCAAAAACATTCAGTACTTC.

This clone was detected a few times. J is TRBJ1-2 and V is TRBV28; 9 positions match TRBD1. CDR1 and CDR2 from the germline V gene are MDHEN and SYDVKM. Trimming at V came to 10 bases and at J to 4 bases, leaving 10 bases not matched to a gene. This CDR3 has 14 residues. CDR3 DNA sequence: TGTGCCACCATGACAGGGGGTCTCCTCTATGGCTACACCTTC. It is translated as CATMTGGLLYGYTF.

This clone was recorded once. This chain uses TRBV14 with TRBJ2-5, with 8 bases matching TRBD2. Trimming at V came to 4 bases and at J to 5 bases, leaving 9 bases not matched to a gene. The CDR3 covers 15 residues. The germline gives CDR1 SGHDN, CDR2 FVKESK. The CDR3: CASSPGGAWMETQYF. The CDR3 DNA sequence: TGTGCCAGCAGCCCCGGGGGGGCTTGGATGGAGACCCAGTACTTC.

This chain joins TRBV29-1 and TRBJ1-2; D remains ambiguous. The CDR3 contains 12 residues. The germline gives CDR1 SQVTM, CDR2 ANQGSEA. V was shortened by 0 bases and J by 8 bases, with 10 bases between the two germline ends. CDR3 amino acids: CSVEDRGGGYTF. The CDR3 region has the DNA TGCAGCGTTGAAGATCGGGGTGGAGGCTACACCTTC.